These 17 T cell receptor beta chains share one sample of origin, sequenced in a study of somatic mutations in cytotoxic T cells in rheumatoid arthritis. TCRdb's table, derived via immunoSEQ multiplex PCR, lists solely in-frame clones and lacks some. The table records 15,000 or so clones, roughly 77% of them present only once. The specimen was CD8+ T cells sorted from blood. The receptors derive from an adult with rheumatoid arthritis.

This chain links TRBV6-1 with TRBJ1-3, with TRBD1 matching 7 bases. The CDR3 sequence is 14 residues long. Germline CDR1 reads MNHNS; CDR2 reads SASEGT. V shed 4 bases and J 8 bases; nucleotides not matched to a gene: 8. CDR3: CASSAGTEAHTIYF. In DNA form, the CDR3 reads TGTGCCAGCAGTGCCGGGACAGAAGCACACACCATATATTTT.

This chain connects TRBV28 to TRBJ2-7; D unclear. Germline V gene lookup returns CDR1 MDHEN and CDR2 SYDVKM. V shed 1 base and J shed 4 bases, with 11 bases lying between them. CDR3 size: 14 residues. The CDR3 loop is CASSLYPGSYEQYV. The DNA for the CDR3 is TGTGCCAGCAGTTTATACCCCGGCAGTTACGAGCAGTACGTC.

The V gene is TRBV5-5, the J gene TRBJ2-6, with a possible D match to TRBD1 (6 bases). Germline CDR1 reads SGHKS; CDR2 reads YYEKEE (reference sequence). V lost 1 base to trimming and J lost 1 base, with 15 bases between them. CDR3 length: 18 amino acids. The CDR3 sequence is CASSLSFSQGSGANVLTF. Here the CDR3 DNA reads TGTGCCAGCAGCTTGTCTTTTTCACAGGGATCTGGGGCCAACGTCCTGACTTTC.

The gene calls are TRBV5-1 and TRBJ2-2; TRBD1 matches at 7 bases. The CDR3 contains 14 residues. Germline V gene data show CDR1 as SGHRS and CDR2 as YFSETQ. V trimming: 2 bases; J trimming: 6 bases; junction bases outside the gene matches: 4. CDR3 bases: TGCGCCAGCAGCTTAAACAGGGGCGCCGGGGAGCTGTTTTTT. Amino acids: CASSLNRGAGELFF.

The genes are TRBV15 and TRBJ2-3, with 7 bases lining up with TRBD2. V trimming: 1 base; J trimming: 1 base; junction bases outside the gene matches: 2. The CDR3 sequence is 15 residues long. CDR1 and CDR2 from the germline V gene are LNHNV and YYDKDF (reference sequence). The CDR3 protein is CATSRGEGRTDTQYF. CDR3 sequence (DNA): TGTGCCACCAGCAGAGGGGAGGGACGCACAGATACGCAGTATTTT.

The rearrangement uses TRBV6-4 and TRBJ2-1, with 10 bases that match TRBD2. V shed 4 bases and J 6 bases; nucleotides not matched to a gene: 6. From germline, CDR1 is MRHNA and CDR2 SNTAGT. This CDR3 comprises 15 residues. Here the CDR3 DNA reads TGTGCCAGCAGTGGGCCGAGCGGGGGGGCCAATGAGCAGTTCTTC. It codes for CASSGPSGGANEQFF.

This sequence joins TRBV5-4 and TRBJ1-5, with TRBD1 identical over 8 bases. This CDR3 comprises 13 residues. Germline values: CDR1 SGHNT, CDR2 YYREEE (reference sequence). V dropped 2 bases and J dropped 6; count of bases not matched to a gene: 1. Written as DNA, the CDR3 is TGTGCCAGCAGCTTACAGGGGGGTCAGCCCCAGCATTTT. It specifies CASSLQGGQPQHF.

The rearrangement links TRBV4-1 to TRBJ2-3; possibly TRBD1 or TRBD2 for D (5 bases each). The CDR3 loop spans 15 amino acids. CDR1 is MGHRA, CDR2 YSYEKL, per germline. Trimming removed 0 bases at V and 2 bases at J, with 9 bases between. The CDR3 loop reads CASSQEEGLTDTQYF. The CDR3 nucleotides are TGCGCCAGCAGCCAAGAAGAGGGGCTCACAGATACGCAGTATTTT.

This clone was detected only once. The CDR3 coding sequence is TGTGCCACCAGCCAAGCCGGGACACGCAAATATCAGCCCCAGCATTTT. Protein sequence: CATSQAGTRKYQPQHF. V usage is TRBV15 and J usage is TRBJ1-5, with a weak D call TRBD1 (6 bases). In germline, CDR1 is LNHNV, CDR2 YYDKDF (reference sequence). Trimming took off 5 bases at V and 5 bases at J, with 19 bases between the two ends. The CDR3 covers 16 residues. Together with reference TRBV15 and TRBJ1-5, the CDR3 gives the full variable domain: DAMVIQNPRYQVTQFGKPVTLSCSQTLNHNVMYWYQQKSSQAPKLLFHYYDKDFNNEADTPDNFQSRRPNTSFCFLDIRSPGLGDTAMYLCATSQAGTRKYQPQHFGDGTRLSIL.

V usage is TRBV28 and J usage is TRBJ1-1; TRBD1 matches 9 bases. Looked up from germline, CDR1 is MDHEN and CDR2 is SYDVKM. The ends lost 6 bases at V and 3 bases at J; junction bases unmatched: 5. The CDR3 runs to 14 residues. The CDR3 here is CASSGTGGHTEAFF. Written as DNA, the CDR3 is TGTGCCAGCAGCGGAACAGGGGGCCACACTGAAGCTTTCTTT. The variable domain in full, with the rest retrieved from reference TRBV28 and TRBJ1-1, is DVKVTQSSRYLVKRTGEKVFLECVQDMDHENMFWYRQDPGLGLRLIYFSYDVKMKEKGDIPEGYSVSREKKERFSLILESASTNQTSMYLCASSGTGGHTEAFFGQGTRLTVV.

The rearrangement uses TRBV6-1 and TRBJ2-1; 11 bases line up with TRBD1. Losses at the gene ends were 10 bases for V and 8 bases for J; bases not matched to a gene: 10. The CDR3 is 14 residues long. The germline V gene encodes CDR1 MNHNS and CDR2 SASEGT. The CDR3 bases are TGTGCCATCCGGAGGGACAGGGGGTTGGATGAGCAGTTCTTC. This translates into CAIRRDRGLDEQFF.

V gene TRBV27 combines with J gene TRBJ1-1; D perhaps matches TRBD1 (6 bases). Germline V gene lookup returns CDR1 MNHEY and CDR2 SMNVEV (reference sequence). This CDR3 is 13 amino acids long. The germline V and J ends were trimmed by 2 bases and 8 bases, with 12 bases remaining between them. CDR3 DNA: TGTGCCAGCAGTTTAGTTCGGCAGGGGGAAGCTTTCTTT. The encoded protein is CASSLVRQGEAFF.

The chain has TRBV27 and TRBJ2-2, with D tentatively TRBD1 (6 bases). V lost 6 bases and J lost 5, with 16 bases in between. Looked up from germline, CDR1 is MNHEY and CDR2 is SMNVEV (reference sequence). The CDR3 length is 15 residues. The CDR3 nucleotides are TGTGCCAGCAGGGGAACAACAGGGTATACCGGGGAGCTGTTTTTT. Amino acids: CASRGTTGYTGELFF.

There are a few counts of this clone. The CDR3 nucleotides are TGTGCCAGCACTCTGACAGGGAACACTGAAGCTTTCTTT. It encodes CASTLTGNTEAFF. The chain recombines TRBV5-4 with TRBJ1-1; TRBD1 might be the D (6 bases). V dropped 6 bases and J dropped 1 base, with 10 bases sitting between them. From germline, CDR1 is SGHNT and CDR2 YYREEE (reference sequence). The CDR3 is 13 amino acids.

The chain joins TRBV5-1 to TRBJ2-5, with a tentative D call TRBD2 (5 bases). Trimming left V 4 bases short and J 5 bases short, with 15 bases between. The CDR3 runs 14 residues. CDR1 is SGHRS, CDR2 YFSETQ, per germline. CDR3 DNA sequence: TGCGCCAGCAGCCCTCCGGGGTCGTTCGAGACCCAGTACTTC. Encoded protein: CASSPPGSFETQYF.

The V and J genes are TRBV4-1 and TRBJ1-2, with D tentatively TRBD1 (6 bases). CDR1 and CDR2 (germline): MGHRA, YSYEKL. CDR3 length equals 17 residues. The ends were cut back, 0 bases at V and 3 bases at J, with 17 bases in the middle. The CDR3 loop reads CASSQDVGGARDYGYTF. CDR3 DNA: TGCGCCAGCAGCCAAGATGTGGGGGGGGCTAGGGACTATGGCTACACCTTC.

This clone was observed once. This chain links TRBV30 with TRBJ2-7; D might be TRBD2 (7 bases). Trimming removed 2 bases at V and 2 bases at J, with 25 bases between. Looked up from germline, CDR1 is GTSNPN and CDR2 is SVGIG (reference sequence). The CDR3 sequence is 18 residues long. The chain's CDR3 is CAWSTWPKRDKAPYEQYV. The CDR3 region has the DNA TGTGCCTGGAGTACCTGGCCTAAGCGGGACAAGGCCCCCTACGAGCAGTACGTC.